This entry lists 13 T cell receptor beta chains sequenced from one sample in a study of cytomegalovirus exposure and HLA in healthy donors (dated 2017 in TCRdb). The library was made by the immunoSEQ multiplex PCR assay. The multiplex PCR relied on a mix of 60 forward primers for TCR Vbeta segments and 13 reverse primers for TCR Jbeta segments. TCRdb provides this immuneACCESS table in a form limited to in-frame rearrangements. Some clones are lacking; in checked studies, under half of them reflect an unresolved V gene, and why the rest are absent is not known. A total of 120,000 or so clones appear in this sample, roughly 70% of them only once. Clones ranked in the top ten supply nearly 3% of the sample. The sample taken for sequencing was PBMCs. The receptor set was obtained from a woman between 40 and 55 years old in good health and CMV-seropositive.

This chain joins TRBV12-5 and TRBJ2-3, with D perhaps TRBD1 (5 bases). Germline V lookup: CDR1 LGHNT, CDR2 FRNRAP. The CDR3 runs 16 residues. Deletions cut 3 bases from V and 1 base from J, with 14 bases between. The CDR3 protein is CASGFSRQLGTDTQYF. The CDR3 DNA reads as TGTGCTAGTGGTTTTTCCCGACAGCTAGGCACAGATACGCAGTATTTT.

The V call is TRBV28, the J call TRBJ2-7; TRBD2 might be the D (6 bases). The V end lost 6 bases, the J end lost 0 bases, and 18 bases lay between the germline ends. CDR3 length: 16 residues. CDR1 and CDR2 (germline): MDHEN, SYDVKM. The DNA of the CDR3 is TGTGCCAGCAGGGATGCCGGGACTCAATCCTCCTACGAGCAGTACTTC. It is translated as CASRDAGTQSSYEQYF.

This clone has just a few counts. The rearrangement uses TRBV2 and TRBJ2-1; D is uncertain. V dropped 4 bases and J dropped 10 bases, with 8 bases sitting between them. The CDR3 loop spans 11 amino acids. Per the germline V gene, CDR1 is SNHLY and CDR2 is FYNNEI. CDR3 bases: TGTGCCAGCAGTGTCCGTGCGGAGCAGTTCTTC. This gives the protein CASSVRAEQFF.

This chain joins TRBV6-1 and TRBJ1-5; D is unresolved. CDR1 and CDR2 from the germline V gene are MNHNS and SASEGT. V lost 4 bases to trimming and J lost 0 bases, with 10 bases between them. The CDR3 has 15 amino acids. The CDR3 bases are TGTGCCAGCAGTGCTAGTCTGGGTAGCAATCAGCCCCAGCATTTT. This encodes CASSASLGSNQPQHF.

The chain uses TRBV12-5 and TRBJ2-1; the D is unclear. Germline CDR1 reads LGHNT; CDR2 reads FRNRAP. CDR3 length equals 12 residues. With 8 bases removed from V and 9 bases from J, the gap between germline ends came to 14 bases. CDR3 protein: CASRNGRGEQFF. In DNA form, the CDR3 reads TGTGCTAGTCGAAATGGCCGAGGTGAGCAGTTCTTC.

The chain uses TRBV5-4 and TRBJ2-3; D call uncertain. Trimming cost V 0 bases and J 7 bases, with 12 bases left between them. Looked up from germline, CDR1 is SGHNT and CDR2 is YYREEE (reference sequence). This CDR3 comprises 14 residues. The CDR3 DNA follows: TGTGCCAGCAGCTTGGATAGTAAGACAAATACGCAGTATTTT. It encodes CASSLDSKTNTQYF.

DNA for the CDR3: TGCGCCAGCAGCACGGACAGGGTCAATGAGCAGTTCTTC. Translating it yields CASSTDRVNEQFF. The chain links TRBV5-1 to TRBJ2-1; 8 bases line up with TRBD1. The germline V gene encodes CDR1 SGHRS and CDR2 YFSETQ. This CDR3 is 13 amino acids long. Losses at the gene ends were 4 bases for V and 6 bases for J; bases not matched to a gene: 3.

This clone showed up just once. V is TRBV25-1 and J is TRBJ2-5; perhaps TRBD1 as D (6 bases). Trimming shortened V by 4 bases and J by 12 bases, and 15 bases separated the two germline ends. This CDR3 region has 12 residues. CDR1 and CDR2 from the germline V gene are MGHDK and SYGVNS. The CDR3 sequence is CASSVQGQKEYF. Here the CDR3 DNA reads TGTGCCAGCAGTGTCCAGGGGCAAAAGGAGTACTTC.

The chain's CDR3 is CSPTSGAGDTQYF. CDR3 DNA: TGCAGTCCTACTAGCGGGGCGGGGGATACGCAGTATTTT. This sequence joins TRBV29-1 and TRBJ2-3; 10 bases match TRBD2. This CDR3 has 13 residues. From germline, CDR1 is SQVTM and CDR2 ANQGSEA.

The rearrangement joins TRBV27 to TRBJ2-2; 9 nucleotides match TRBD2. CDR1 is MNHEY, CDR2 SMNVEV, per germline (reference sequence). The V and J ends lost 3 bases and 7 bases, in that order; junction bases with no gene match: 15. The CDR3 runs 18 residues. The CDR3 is CASSLEVDTSGPVGELFF. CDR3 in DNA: TGTGCCAGCAGTTTGGAAGTGGATACTAGCGGGCCGGTCGGGGAGCTGTTTTTT.

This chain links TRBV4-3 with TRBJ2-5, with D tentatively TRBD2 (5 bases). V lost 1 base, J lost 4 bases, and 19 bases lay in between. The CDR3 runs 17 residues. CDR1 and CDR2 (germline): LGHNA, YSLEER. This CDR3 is CASSQVPGKSGGETQYF. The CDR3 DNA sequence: TGCGCCAGCAGCCAAGTACCGGGTAAGAGTGGAGGAGAGACCCAGTACTTC.

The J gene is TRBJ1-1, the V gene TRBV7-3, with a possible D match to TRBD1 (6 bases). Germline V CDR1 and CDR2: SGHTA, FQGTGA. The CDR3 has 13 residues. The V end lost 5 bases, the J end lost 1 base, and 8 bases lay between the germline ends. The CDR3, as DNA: TGTGCCAGCAGCGGACAGCCGAACACTGAAGCTTTCTTT. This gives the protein CASSGQPNTEAFF.

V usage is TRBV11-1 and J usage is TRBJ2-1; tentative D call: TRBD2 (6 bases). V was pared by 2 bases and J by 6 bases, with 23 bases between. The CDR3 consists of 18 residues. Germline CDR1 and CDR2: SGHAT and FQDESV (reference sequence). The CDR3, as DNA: TGTGCCAGCAGCTTATCCGAGCGAGCGGCGGGGCGTCGCAATGAGCAGTTCTTC. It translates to CASSLSERAAGRRNEQFF.